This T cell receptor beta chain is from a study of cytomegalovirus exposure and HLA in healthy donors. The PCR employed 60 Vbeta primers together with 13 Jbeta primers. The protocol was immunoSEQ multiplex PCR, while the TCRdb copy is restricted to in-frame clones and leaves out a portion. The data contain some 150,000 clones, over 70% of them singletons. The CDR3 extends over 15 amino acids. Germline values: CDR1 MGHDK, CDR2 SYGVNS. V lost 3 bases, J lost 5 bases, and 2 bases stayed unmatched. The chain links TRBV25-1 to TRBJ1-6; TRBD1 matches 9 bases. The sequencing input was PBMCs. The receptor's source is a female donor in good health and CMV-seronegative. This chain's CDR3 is CASSEGQGNNSPLHF. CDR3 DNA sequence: TGTGCCAGCAGTGAGGGACAGGGTAATAATTCACCCCTCCACTTT.